This T cell receptor (beta chain) was found in a study of blood T cell repertoires in COVID-19. Overall study context: Acute-phase and convalescent COVID-19 samples originated in the United States, Italy and Spain. T cells, B-cell-depleted T cells, or PBMCs supplied cDNA or gDNA.

Original methodology: The assay estimated nucleated cells by amplifying reference gene primers. Using immunoSEQ multiplex PCR, the repertoire was profiled, and TCRdb retains in-frame clones only, with some absent. That table gives V, J and clone size, and the DNA gave D and trimming. The data contain fewer than 120,000 clones, roughly four fifths of them singletons. The germline V gene has CDR1 LNHNV and CDR2 YYDKDF (reference sequence). The CDR3 contains 15 residues. Trimming took 1 base from V and 8 from J; bases not matched to a gene: 9. The J gene is TRBJ1-2, the V gene TRBV15; 8 bases are shared with TRBD1. The source material was peripheral blood. The sequence was obtained from a woman aged 60-70 years with acute or convalescent COVID-19. The CDR3 DNA follows: TGTGCCACCAGCAGAGGTCCAGGGGGCGCGGGGGGCTACACCTTC. Translating gives CATSRGPGGAGGYTF.